This T cell receptor (beta chain) was retrieved from a study of post-analysis software for immune sequencing data. Study observations and caveats: There were about 5 TRBV segments more frequent in patients than controls, and TRBV5-6, TRBV5-1 and TRBV20-1 were among them.

For this clonotype: Its specificity is not known.

The CDR3 covers 14 residues. CDR1 and CDR2 (germline): SSHAT, FNYEAQ (reference sequence). TCR beta cDNA libraries included unique molecular identifiers. A single record per CDR3 protein comes from TCRdb applying MiXCR to the PCR reads. The sample contains roughly 600,000 distinct CDR3 sequences, roughly 47% of which appear only once. The chain is built from TRBV7-7 and TRBJ2-4; 8 bases match TRBD1. The J call may be in error: the DNA end matches TRBJ2-7 better. The TCR sequence derives from a girl between 5 and 17 years old with multiple sclerosis. The source material was blood. The chain's CDR3 is CASSPGQGNSEQYF. The CDR3 nucleotides are TGTGCCAGCAGCCCAGGACAGGGAAACTCCGAGCAGTACTTC.